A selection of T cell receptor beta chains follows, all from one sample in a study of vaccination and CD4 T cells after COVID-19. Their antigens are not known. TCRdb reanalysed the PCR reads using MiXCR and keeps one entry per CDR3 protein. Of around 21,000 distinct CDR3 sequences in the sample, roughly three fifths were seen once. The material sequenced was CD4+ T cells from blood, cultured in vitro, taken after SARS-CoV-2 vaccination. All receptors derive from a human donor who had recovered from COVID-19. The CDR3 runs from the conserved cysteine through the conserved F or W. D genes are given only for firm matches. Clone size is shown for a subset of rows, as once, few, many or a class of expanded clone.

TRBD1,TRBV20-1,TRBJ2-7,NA,CSATDRVSYEQYF,TGCAGCGCTACGGACAGGGTCTCCTACGAGCAGTACTTC
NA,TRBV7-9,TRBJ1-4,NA,CASSFGQSNEKLFF,TGTGCCAGCAGCTTCGGGCAGAGTAATGAAAAACTGTTTTTT
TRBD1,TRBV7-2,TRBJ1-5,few,CASSRSGQGVGGNQPQHF,TGTGCCAGCAGCCGGTCGGGACAGGGCGTTGGGGGAAATCAGCCCCAGCATTTT
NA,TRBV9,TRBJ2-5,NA,CASSAQGRETQYF,TGTGCCAGCAGCGCGCAGGGAAGAGAGACCCAGTACTTC
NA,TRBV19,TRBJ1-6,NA,CASRGRGGSPLHF,TGTGCCAGTCGGGGCAGGGGAGGCTCACCCCTCCACTTT
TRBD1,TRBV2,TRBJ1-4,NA,CASRYRGQGDEKLFF,TGTGCCAGCAGATACAGGGGACAGGGGGACGAAAAACTGTTTTTT
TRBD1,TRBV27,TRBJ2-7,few,CASSFWDRGYEQYF,TGTGCCAGCAGTTTTTGGGACAGGGGATACGAGCAGTACTTC
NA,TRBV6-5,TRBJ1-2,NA,CASSYGGRVDGYTF,TGTGCCAGCAGTTACGGAGGGCGGGTCGATGGCTACACCTTC
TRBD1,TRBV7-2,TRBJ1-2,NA,CASSLRTGLNGYTF,TGTGCCAGCAGCTTAAGGACAGGGCTAAATGGCTACACCTTC
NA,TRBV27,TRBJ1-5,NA,CASSSAASRGIGPQHF,TGTGCCAGCAGTTCCGCTGCCAGCAGAGGGATCGGGCCCCAGCATTTT
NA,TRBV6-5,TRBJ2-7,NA,CASSYSEVGEQYF,TGTGCCAGCAGTTACTCTGAGGTGGGCGAGCAGTACTTC
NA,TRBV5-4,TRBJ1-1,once,CASSLEIGRATEAFF,TGTGCCAGCAGCTTGGAGATCGGAAGAGCGACTGAAGCTTTCTTT
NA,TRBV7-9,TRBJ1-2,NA,CASSPGQLGVAYGYTF,TGTGCCAGCAGCCCAGGTCAGCTCGGGGTGGCCTATGGCTACACCTTC
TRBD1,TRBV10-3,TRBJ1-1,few,CAIRQGQGAGTEAFF,TGTGCCATCAGACAAGGACAGGGGGCTGGCACTGAAGCTTTCTTT
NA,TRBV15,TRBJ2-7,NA,CATSRDLGDEQYF,TGTGCCACCAGCAGGGACCTGGGCGACGAGCAGTACTTC
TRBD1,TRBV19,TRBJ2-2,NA,CASSIRGGGTGELFF,TGTGCCAGTAGTATAAGAGGGGGCGGTACCGGGGAGCTGTTTTTT
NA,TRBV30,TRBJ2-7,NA,CAWSGGNGVQYF,TGTGCCTGGAGTGGGGGGAACGGGGTGCAGTACTTC
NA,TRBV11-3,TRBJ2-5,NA,CASSLGRGTETQYF,TGTGCCAGCAGCTTAGGCCGGGGAACCGAGACCCAGTACTTC
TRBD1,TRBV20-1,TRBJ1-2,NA,CSARDPGTGDGYTF,TGCAGTGCTAGAGACCCCGGGACAGGGGATGGCTACACCTTC
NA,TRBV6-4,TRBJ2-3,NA,CASSDRGQTDTQYF,TGTGCCAGCAGTGATCGGGGACAAACAGATACGCAGTATTTT
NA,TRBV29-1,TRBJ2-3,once,CSVVHPDTQYF,TGCAGCGTTGTCCATCCCGATACGCAGTATTTT
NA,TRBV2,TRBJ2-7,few,CASRVTYEQYF,TGTGCCAGCAGGGTAACCTACGAGCAGTACTTC
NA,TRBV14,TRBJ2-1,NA,CASSLRYNEQFF,TGTGCCAGCAGCCTCCGGTACAATGAGCAGTTCTTC
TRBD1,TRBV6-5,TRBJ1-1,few,CASSYPGTGNTEAFF,TGTGCCAGCAGTTACCCAGGGACAGGGAACACTGAAGCTTTCTTT
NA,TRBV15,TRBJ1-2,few,CATSRDLGQFYGYTF,TGTGCCACCAGCAGAGATCTTGGACAGTTCTATGGCTACACCTTC
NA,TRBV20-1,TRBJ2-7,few,CSARKDSSYEQYF,TGCAGTGCGAGGAAGGACAGCTCCTACGAGCAGTACTTC
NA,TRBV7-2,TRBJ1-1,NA,CASSPQSGGIDEAFF,TGTGCCAGCAGCCCCCAAAGTGGGGGAATTGATGAAGCTTTCTTT
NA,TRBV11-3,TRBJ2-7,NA,CASSSLHLGEMSYEQYF,TGTGCCAGCAGCTCCCTGCATTTGGGGGAAATGAGCTACGAGCAGTACTTC
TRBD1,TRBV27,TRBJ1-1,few,CASSLRTGFTEAFF,TGTGCCAGCAGTTTGAGGACAGGGTTCACTGAAGCTTTCTTT
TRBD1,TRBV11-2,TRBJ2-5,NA,CASSSPQGAETQYF,TGTGCCAGCAGCTCACCCCAGGGGGCGGAGACCCAGTACTTC
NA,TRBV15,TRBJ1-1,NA,CATSRDDGAEAFF,TGTGCCACCAGCAGAGATGACGGGGCTGAAGCTTTCTTT
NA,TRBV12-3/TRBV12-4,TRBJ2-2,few,CASSSGVNGGELFF,TGTGCCAGCAGTTCGGGAGTTAACGGCGGGGAGCTGTTTTTT
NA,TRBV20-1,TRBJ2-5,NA,CSARHPEETQYF,TGCAGTGCTAGACACCCAGAAGAGACCCAGTACTTC
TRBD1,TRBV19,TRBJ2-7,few,CASGQGGTNEQYF,TGTGCCAGCGGACAGGGTGGGACGAACGAGCAGTACTTC
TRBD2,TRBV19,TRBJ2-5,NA,CASSSRRTSWETQYF,TGTGCCAGTAGTTCGCGCCGGACTAGCTGGGAGACCCAGTACTTC
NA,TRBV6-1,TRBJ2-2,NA,CAGSYGRLGELFF,TGTGCCGGATCGTATGGCAGGCTCGGGGAGCTGTTTTTT
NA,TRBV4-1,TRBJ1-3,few,CASSQELSGNTIYF,TGCGCCAGCAGCCAAGAACTCTCTGGAAACACCATATATTTT
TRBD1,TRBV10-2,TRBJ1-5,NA,CASNPTGVGDQPQHF,TGCGCCAGCAATCCGACAGGGGTGGGGGATCAGCCCCAGCATTTT
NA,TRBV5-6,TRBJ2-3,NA,CASCYDILRGTDTQYF,TGTGCCAGCTGCTACGACATCCTGCGGGGCACAGATACGCAGTATTTT
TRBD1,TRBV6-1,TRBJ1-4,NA,CASRTGGYNEKLFF,TGTGCCAGCAGGACAGGGGGATATAATGAAAAACTGTTTTTT
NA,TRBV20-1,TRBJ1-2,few,CSARATDTNYGYTF,TGCAGTGCTAGAGCTACGGATACTAACTATGGCTACACCTTC
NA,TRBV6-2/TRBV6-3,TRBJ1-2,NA,CASSLDRDYGYTF,TGTGCCAGCAGCCTTGACAGAGATTATGGCTACACCTTC
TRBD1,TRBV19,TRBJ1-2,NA,CASSIFWTGGENGYTF,TGTGCCAGTAGTATATTCTGGACAGGGGGCGAAAATGGCTACACCTTC
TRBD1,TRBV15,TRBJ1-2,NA,CATSRAGQGNYGYTF,TGTGCCACCAGCAGAGCAGGACAGGGCAACTATGGCTACACCTTC
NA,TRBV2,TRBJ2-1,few,CASRALIPGDEQFF,TGTGCCAGCAGGGCCCTCATCCCGGGGGATGAGCAGTTCTTC
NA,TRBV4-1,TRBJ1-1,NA,CASSTPVTGNTEAFF,TGCGCCAGCAGTACTCCAGTAACAGGGAACACTGAAGCTTTCTTT
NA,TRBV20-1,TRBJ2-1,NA,CSAPLRPSSYNEQFF,TGCAGTGCCCCCCTGCGGCCGAGCTCCTACAATGAGCAGTTCTTC
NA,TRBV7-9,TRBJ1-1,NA,CASMMSLGAPGSSRNTEAFF,TGTGCCAGCATGATGTCCCTGGGCGCACCGGGGTCAAGTAGAAACACTGAAGCTTTCTTT
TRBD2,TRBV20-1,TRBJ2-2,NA,CSARPGTSGYTGELFF,TGCAGTGCTAGACCTGGGACTAGCGGATACACCGGGGAGCTGTTTTTT
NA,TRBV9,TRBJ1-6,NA,CASSPGWQADNSPLHF,TGTGCCAGCAGCCCCGGATGGCAGGCCGATAATTCACCCCTCCACTTT
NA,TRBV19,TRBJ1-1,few,CASSIRREDTEAFF,TGTGCCAGTAGTATCCGCAGGGAGGACACTGAAGCTTTCTTT
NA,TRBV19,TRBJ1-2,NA,CASSLGLSYGYTF,TGTGCCAGTAGTCTTGGACTGAGCTATGGCTACACCTTC
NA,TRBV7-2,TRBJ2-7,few,CASSLEGTRSSYEQYF,TGTGCCAGCAGCCTGGAGGGGACACGATCCTCCTACGAGCAGTACTTC
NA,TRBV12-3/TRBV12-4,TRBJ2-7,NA,CASSLSMRVEQYF,TGTGCCAGCAGTTTATCTATGCGGGTCGAGCAGTACTTC
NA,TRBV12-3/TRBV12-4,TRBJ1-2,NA,CASSLEGLYGYTF,TGTGCCAGCAGTTTGGAGGGCCTCTATGGCTACACCTTC
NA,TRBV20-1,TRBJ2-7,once,CSSRAGVAYEQYF,TGCAGTTCTAGGGCAGGGGTCGCCTACGAGCAGTACTTC
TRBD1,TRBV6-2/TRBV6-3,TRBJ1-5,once,CASSTGTGFYSNQPQHF,TGTGCCAGCAGTACCGGGACAGGATTTTATAGCAATCAGCCCCAGCATTTT
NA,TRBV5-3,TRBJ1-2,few,CARSPCCYGYTF,TGTGCCAGAAGCCCCTGTTGCTATGGCTACACCTTC
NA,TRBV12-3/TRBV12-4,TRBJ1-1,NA,CASTHSGGWTEAFF,TGTGCCAGCACCCATTCCGGGGGCTGGACTGAAGCTTTCTTT
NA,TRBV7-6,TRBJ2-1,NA,CASSPLATGKLYNEQFF,TGTGCCAGCAGCCCGCTAGCGACCGGAAAACTATACAATGAGCAGTTCTTC